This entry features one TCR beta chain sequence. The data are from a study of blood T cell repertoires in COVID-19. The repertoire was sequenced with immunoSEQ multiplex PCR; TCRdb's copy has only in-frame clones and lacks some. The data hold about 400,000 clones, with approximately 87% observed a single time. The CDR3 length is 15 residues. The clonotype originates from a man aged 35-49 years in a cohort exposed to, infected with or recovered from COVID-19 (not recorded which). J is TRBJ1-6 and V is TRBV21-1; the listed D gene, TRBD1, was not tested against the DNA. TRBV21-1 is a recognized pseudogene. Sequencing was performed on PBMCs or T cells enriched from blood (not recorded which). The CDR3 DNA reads TGTGCCAACTCCAGGTCGGAACGGTATAATTCACCCCTCCACTTT. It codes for CANSRSERYNSPLHF.